This T cell receptor beta chain derives from a study of cytomegalovirus exposure and HLA in healthy donors (dated by TCRdb to about 2017). For the study in its entirety: An earlier analysis of a few hundred of the donors reported approximately 260 Gb of sequence data and roughly 120 million unique TCR beta sequences obtained from approximately 180 million T cells. An early release that covered about 640 HLA-typed donors contained 300 to 350 gigabases of sequencing data and tens of millions of unique TCR sequences. Of the 350 to 400 genotyped donors, about 80% fell in the genetic ancestry cluster associated with self-reported Caucasian donors. The study aimed to test whether signatures of past pathogen exposure could be identified by cataloging public T cell receptors. The T cell repertoires of under 750 subjects were profiled by immunosequencing and related to cytomegalovirus serostatus. A separate validation cohort of over 95 different subjects was used in addition to the approximately 670-subject first cohort. To predict cytomegalovirus infection status, the study brought together high-throughput TCR immunosequencing, statistical association of individual TCRs with disease status, and machine learning. A later analysis re-analyzed previously published TCR beta repertoires from about 730 donors and added high-resolution HLA genotyping to study TCR occurrence patterns. In the later analysis, no new phenotypic data were used to find candidate immune exposures; instead, reliance was placed on TCR beta sequences and their occurrence across donors. In an earlier analysis of 587 of the donors, high-throughput TCR beta sequencing was used to judge whether each TCR beta V gene segment behaved as functional or pseudogenic. Donor age, sex, ethnicity and CMV serostatus were compiled alongside the repertoire data. In a later genetic analysis, genome-wide SNP genotypes for about three fifths of the roughly 670 donors were used, and that subset was treated as a discovery cohort. Every repertoire in the discovery cohort had been generated on one and the same sequencing platform. Class I and class II HLA loci were covered by the typing at four-digit resolution. The number of donors typed differed by locus, with about 620-630 for A, B, C, DRB1 and DQB1, around 500 for DQA1, 600 to 610 for DPA1, and 450 to 480 for DPB1. Roughly 5 DR-DQ haplotypes were handled as single units for association and clustering, since linkage in the cohort was strong. Across some 400 genotyped donors of the cohort, an average of roughly 250,000 unique TCR beta nucleotide sequences per donor were sequenced, and roughly a sixth of those sequences were non-productive.

Looking up the germline V gene (reference sequence) yields CDR1 MNHEY and CDR2 SMNVEV. The CDR3 contains 15 residues, cysteine and phenylalanine counted. Left in the record is the CDR3 DNA by itself, 45 bases read in frame from the first base. Unmatched junction bases come to 14, with V trimmed by 7 bases and J by 5 bases. Receptor amplification or capture employed the immunoSEQ multiplex PCR assay. A mixture of 60 forward primers for TCR Vbeta segments and 13 reverse primers for TCR Jbeta segments was used in the multiplex PCR. Amplification of the CDR3 region of rearranged TCR beta genes was performed with a multiplex PCR assay on genomic DNA. The amplified TCR beta libraries were sequenced on the Illumina HiSeq System as 87-base-pair reads. The paper's processing steps were these. A later analysis tallied about 77 million unique TCR beta chains across the 666 repertoires, and approximately 12 million of those chains were shared by two or more donors. Raw reads were error-corrected and collapsed into unique sequences with a nearest-neighbor algorithm that merged closely related sequences to remove PCR and sequencing errors. Alignment of CDR3 sequences to IMGT reference sequences was used to assign V, D and J gene segments. For a sequence to be retained, at least a six-nucleotide match to both a V gene segment and a J gene segment was required. A rearrangement counted as productive if the CDR3 had no stop codons and remained in frame with V and J, and every other rearrangement counted as non-productive. CDR3 was defined according to IMGT convention as the region running from the second conserved V-encoded cysteine to the conserved J-encoded phenylalanine. Sequences without an unambiguous match to a single V gene segment were excluded from the earlier analysis of 500 to 700 of the donors. In an earlier analysis of several hundred of the donors, V segments were called functional above 56.7% productive rearrangements and were called segregating when the between-donor standard deviation exceeded 5%. A statistical classification framework was built to diagnose cytomegalovirus status from the catalog of TCR beta chain sequences. In a later analysis, V and J genes were assigned by comparing TCR nucleotide sequences against IMGT/GENE-DB human TR gene sequences. Using the TCRdist pipeline, a later analysis assigned CDR3 sequences along with most-parsimonious VDJ recombination scenarios. In a later analysis, every TCR beta chain was defined by the combination of its CDR3 amino acid sequence and its V-gene family, and reads without a unique V-gene family were dropped. In a later analysis, 500 to 700 highly shared, low-generation-probability nucleotide sequences were removed to address suspected cross-contamination and a sequencing artifact. In a later analysis, a clonal expansion index for each public chain was calculated from normalized within-repertoire ranks of inferred template counts. Generation probabilities in a later analysis came from a VDJ recombination model fitted to out-of-frame rearrangements, and those results were checked against IGoR. In a later analysis, hypergeometric tests were used to score TCR-TCR, TCR-HLA and TCR-CMV co-occurrence, with a repertoire-size bias correction applied to TCR pairs. To estimate false discovery rates, a later analysis permuted the HLA or CMV assignments 20 times. In a later analysis, co-occurring TCRs were grouped using DBSCAN, with TCRdist sequence similarity added in when clustering inside HLA-allele-positive subsets. Repertoires with fewer than 30,000 or more than 120,000 public chains, plus five repertoires with anomalous nucleotide sharing, were excluded from co-occurrence clustering. The source is immuneACCESS, and TCRdb retained only in-frame sequences with V and J called. Part of the clones is not carried over; for the studies checked, unresolved V genes explain less than half of this, and the remainder is unexplained. V and J calls and clone size follow that table, whereas D and trimming were derived from the DNA. The sample table contains around 200,000 clones; only one count was recorded for roughly 79% of them. The biggest ten clones account for roughly 1.9% of the sample.

On this clone itself: This clone's antigen is unknown. Nothing much larger sits one base from this clone, and base qualities are not available.

In total, about 650 healthy bone marrow donors made up the cohort. At the time of sampling, every cohort member was nominally healthy, though immune exposures that went unrecorded were likely present. The donor tested CMV seronegative, placing the donor among the 352 seronegative members of the cohort. Each donor provided a peripheral blood sample, and peripheral blood mononuclear cells were used for TCR beta sequencing. The Qiagen DNeasy Blood Extraction Kit was used to extract genomic DNA from the blood cell samples. Results the study describes overall, beyond this receptor: In a later genetic analysis, fewer N-insertions in productive TCRs were reported among donors in an Asian-associated ancestry cluster than the approximately 710-donor mean. The authors suggested that the approach could potentially be extended to other disease states and immunological phenotypes. Broadly in line with IMGT annotations, most TCR beta V segments showed up in productive rearrangements about 90% or about 30% of the time in an earlier analysis of 450 to 600 of the donors. CMV serostatus was the only immune exposure information available for the cohort. Specific HLA alleles were associated with 15,000 to 20,000 TCR beta sequences at a false discovery rate of 0.05 in a later analysis. Most TCR sequences were observed very rarely across donors, whereas some public TCRs were present in many individuals. Because the 87-base-pair reads could not distinguish some IMGT-functional V segments, including TRBV6-2 and TRBV6-3, those segments were excluded. In the study, roughly 160 TCR beta chains were listed as associated with cytomegalovirus. Cytomegalovirus status was reported to be diagnosed by the classifier with high specificity and sensitivity in both the original and validation cohorts. The cohort was sequenced for TCR beta chains only, and without alpha or paired-chain data the features that could be detected were limited. The presence/absence analyses assumed that sequencing depth was roughly uniform across donors, and that assumption may not be true. Because some donors lacked HLA typing at each locus, the association tests relied only on the typed subset. Correlated functional status among segregating V segments might reflect linkage disequilibrium, but an unknown experimental factor could not be ruled out. In a later analysis, HLA-associated TCR beta chains were found to be more clonally expanded and to have lower generation probabilities than equally common non-associated chains. Some 16 rarely observed V segments, including chromosome 9 orphons, were excluded from the earlier analysis of several hundred of the donors because counts were too low. Most CMV-associated TCR beta chains appeared to be HLA-restricted in a later analysis, and the HLA associations seemed to be driven largely by CMV exposure. An association between a missense DCLRE1C variant and V-gene and J-gene trimming of TCR beta chains was found in a later genetic analysis and replicated in an independent cohort. A further reported finding was that TCR beta sequences accurately predicted the HLA-A and HLA-B alleles for most subjects in the first cohort. In a later analysis, the rate of TCR association differed among HLA loci, with DRB1 alleles having the most associated TCRs and HLA-C alleles having the fewest. Three of the identified cytomegalovirus-associated TCR beta chains were confirmed in vitro to be specific for cytomegalovirus antigens. In a later analysis, several top co-occurrence clusters were reported to appear linked to parvovirus B19, influenza, CMV and Epstein-Barr virus. When HLA alleles, especially DR and DQ, strongly co-occurred, TCR associations were difficult to assign to individual alleles. The sequencing pipeline was judged likely to have produced a cluster of highly shared sequence variants as a technical artifact.

Sequenced material: PBMCs. This chain is built from TRBV27 and TRBJ2-7; the junction holds 7 bases that match TRBD2. This TCR was sampled from a male donor in good health and CMV-seronegative. The nucleotide sequence reads as follows: TGTGCCAGCACCACATCTACGGGGGGATCGGACGAGCAGTACTTC. Its amino acids are CASTTSTGGSDEQYF.